Listed below are T cell receptor beta chains from one sample, sequenced in a study of T-cell memory formation after mild COVID-19. TCRdb analysed the 5' RACE reads with MiXCR anew, one entry per CDR3 protein. In the table there are 150,000 to 200,000 distinct CDR3 sequences, roughly 31% of which are singletons. Sequencing used PBMCs or a T cell subset sorted from them (not recorded which). The receptors originated from an adult woman who had mild COVID-19 (a few samples of this study predate the infection). Cell type and time point are not known. Both conserved end residues are trimmed from each CDR3.

v_call	j_call	cdr3_aa
TRBV7-3	TRBJ2-1	ASSPASGEQF
TRBV24-1	TRBJ2-1	ATSDIAERGGQF
TRBV5-1	TRBJ2-3	ASSSGTTTDTQY
TRBV19	TRBJ2-7	ASGTYEQY
TRBV4-2	TRBJ2-5	ASSQAAGAATQY
TRBV27	TRBJ2-1	ASSQLAGVLNEQF
TRBV7-9	TRBJ2-7	ASSPGQGIWEQY
TRBV15	TRBJ2-5	ATSRRTTGVETQY
TRBV2	TRBJ2-4	ASGGPAKNIQY
TRBV27	TRBJ2-3	ASSLSDMLGGTDTQY
TRBV2	TRBJ1-2	ASSDEGYGYT
TRBV13	TRBJ2-7	ASSAGRGRSSYEQY
TRBV6-5	TRBJ2-1	ASSYSVAPRNNEQF
TRBV11-2	TRBJ2-5	ASSIWTGGPQETQY
TRBV4-3	TRBJ1-3	ASSQGASGFTIY
TRBV9	TRBJ2-3	ASSVVEDTQY
TRBV7-9	TRBJ2-2	ASSLSTGVTGELF
TRBV4-2	TRBJ2-2	ASSQARGLAGNSGELF